This TCR beta chain is from a study of early T cells in non-severe SARS-CoV-2 infection. This CDR3 has 15 residues. Germline CDR1 reads SGHTA; CDR2 reads FQGTGA. Between the trimmed V and J ends, which lost 4 bases and 2 bases, there was a span of 9 bases. There are many counts of this clonotype. Using its own MiXCR run on the 5' RACE reads, TCRdb lists one record per CDR3 protein. The sample yields roughly 30,000 distinct CDR3 sequences, about 4.6% seen once. The J gene is TRBJ2-6, the V gene TRBV7-3, with unresolved D. Specimen: whole blood. This receptor was identified in an adult who was a healthcare worker with PCR-confirmed SARS-CoV-2 infection or an uninfected control (not recorded which). CDR3 protein: CASSSNPTGANVLTF. In nucleotides, the CDR3 is TGTGCCAGCAGCTCTAACCCCACTGGGGCCAACGTCCTGACTTTC.